This T cell receptor (beta chain) stems from a study of T cell changes during pregnancy in multiple sclerosis. CDR3 length: 16 amino acids. Germline V CDR1 and CDR2: SGHDT, YYEEEE. Unmatched junction bases numbered 8, after V lost 3 bases and J lost 6 bases. Only one count was recorded for this clone. Only in-frame clones appear in the TCRdb table, and some are missing; sequencing was by immunoSEQ multiplex PCR. The sample gives about 69,000 clones, roughly 91% of which show up once; just under 0.3% is in the top ten. The TCR originated in a female donor in good health, enrolled as a control in a pregnancy study. Sequencing was performed on CD4+ T cells from peripheral blood mononuclear cells, taken in the third trimester of pregnancy. The chain employs TRBV5-6 and TRBJ1-6, with 8 bases fitting TRBD1. The DNA of the CDR3 is TGTGCCAGCAGCTCCGGACAGGGTTTTAGTAATTCACCCCTCCACTTT. It is translated as CASSSGQGFSNSPLHF.